Below are 26 T cell receptor beta chains sequenced from a single sample in a study of T cells in Graves' hyperthyroidism and ophthalmopathy. RNA transcripts were the template for amplifying TCR beta CDR3 regions. RT-PCR in the first round (using the HTBI primer set) targeted the TCR CDR3. One entry per CDR3 protein results from TCRdb running MiXCR on the multiplex PCR reads. Here the sample spans approximately 560,000 distinct CDR3 sequences, 15% to 19% being singletons. Sequencing was done on a sample of blood. The source is a woman aged 25 to 39 with Graves' hyperthyroidism.

This clonotype occurred many times. DNA for the CDR3: TGTGCCAGCAGCTTAGGTTTCGGACCCGGGGAGCTGTTTTTT. It is translated as CASSLGFGPGELFF. The chain has TRBV7-9 and TRBJ2-2; D uncertain. The germline gives CDR1 SEHNR, CDR2 FQNEAQ (reference sequence). The CDR3 has 14 amino acids. The V end lost 1 base, the J end lost 6 bases, and 9 bases lay between the germline ends.

This sequence joins TRBV7-9 and TRBJ2-1; no reliable D call. V dropped 4 bases and J dropped 5 bases, with 6 bases sitting between them. The CDR3 totals 12 residues. Germline V gene sequence: CDR1 SEHNR, CDR2 FQNEAQ (reference sequence). The CDR3 bases are TGTGCCAGCAGCTCAATGAACAATGAGCAGTTCTTC. It specifies CASSSMNNEQFF. The entire variable domain, with the rest obtained from reference TRBV7-9 and TRBJ2-1, is as follows: DTGVSQNPRHKITKRGQNVTFRCDPISEHNRLYWYRQTLGQGPEFLTYFQNEAQLEKSRLLSDRFSAERPKGSFSTLEIQRTEQGDSAMYLCASSSMNNEQFFGPGTRLTVL.

This sequence joins TRBV19 and TRBJ1-5; possible D gene TRBD1, 6 bases. CDR1 is LNHDA and CDR2 is SQIVND in the germline V gene (reference sequence). V gave up 9 bases and J gave up 7 bases, with 16 bases separating them. The CDR3 covers 13 residues. As DNA, the CDR3 is TGTGCCAGCGGGACATCCGGGGGGCAGCCCCAGCATTTT. Its translation is CASGTSGGQPQHF. Drawing the rest from reference TRBV19 and TRBJ1-5, the complete variable domain is DGGITQSPKYLFRKEGQNVTLSCEQNLNHDAMYWYRQDPGQGLRLIYYSQIVNDFQKGDIAEGYSVSREKKESFPLTVTSAQKNPTAFYLCASGTSGGQPQHFGDGTRLSIL.

This clonotype appeared many times. V usage is TRBV7-2 and J usage is TRBJ2-7; 14 bases align to TRBD2. The CDR3 has 18 residues. Germline CDR1 reads SGHTA; CDR2 reads FQGNSA. J gave up 0 bases and V 1 base, and 5 bases lay outside the gene matches. CDR3 amino acids: CASSLGGLAGASSYEQYF. In DNA, the CDR3 is TGTGCCAGCAGCTTAGGGGGACTAGCGGGAGCCAGCTCCTACGAGCAGTACTTC.

In this sample, this clonotype turned up a few times. This sequence joins TRBV7-9 and TRBJ2-5; 7 bases agree with TRBD2. Trimming at V came to 3 bases and at J to 5 bases, leaving 15 bases not matched to a gene. This CDR3 is built from 17 residues. In germline, CDR1 is SEHNR, CDR2 FQNEAQ (reference sequence). CDR3 sequence reads: CASSLFLLSGAGETQYF. In DNA, the CDR3 is TGTGCCAGCAGCTTGTTCCTACTTTCGGGAGCGGGGGAGACCCAGTACTTC.

This clonotype was seen a few times. The chain recombines TRBV20-1 with TRBJ2-5; no clear D gene. Trimming pared 3 bases from V and 4 bases from J, leaving 9 bases between. Looked up from germline, CDR1 is DFQATT and CDR2 is SNEGSKA (reference sequence). The CDR3 contains 12 residues. CDR3: CSASSRGETQYF. CDR3 in DNA: TGCAGTGCTAGTTCGAGAGGAGAGACCCAGTACTTC.

This clonotype was seen repeatedly, ten times or more. The rearrangement links TRBV5-1 to TRBJ2-7; TRBD2 agrees at 11 bases. V shed 1 base and J 4 bases; nucleotides not matched to a gene: 10. CDR1 and CDR2 (germline): SGHRS, YFSETQ. The CDR3 is made up of 17 amino acids. The CDR3 DNA reads TGCGCCAGCAGCTTGTCGGCTAGCGGGAGGCCCCTATACGAGCAGTACTTC. Translation gives CASSLSASGRPLYEQYF.

This clonotype was seen repeatedly, ten times or more. The chain recombines TRBV7-2 with TRBJ2-7; no definite D call. This CDR3 is built from 13 residues. CDR1 SGHTA and CDR2 FQGNSA come from the germline V gene. Trimming removed 7 bases from V and 3 bases from J, with 13 bases in between. The CDR3 reads CASKIDSVYEQYF. The CDR3, as DNA: TGTGCCAGCAAAATCGACTCCGTCTACGAGCAGTACTTC.

This clonotype occurred many times. The chain is built from TRBV7-9 and TRBJ2-1; TRBD2 agrees at 13 bases. Germline V gene data show CDR1 as SEHNR and CDR2 as FQNEAQ (reference sequence). Trimming cost V 5 bases and J 2 bases; bases outside gene matches: 3. The CDR3 is made up of 16 amino acids. CDR3 DNA sequence: TGTGCCAGCAGCCAAGGGACTAGCGGGACCTACAATGAGCAGTTCTTC. It translates to CASSQGTSGTYNEQFF.

This clonotype has only a few counts. This rearrangement joins TRBV12-5 to TRBJ2-1, with 9 bases lining up with TRBD2. The germline gives CDR1 LGHNT, CDR2 FRNRAP. CDR3 length: 15 residues. V was clipped by 5 bases and J by 11 bases; unmatched bases: 13. CDR3 coding DNA: TGTGCTAGTGGTCGTAGCGGGAGTATCCACGCTAAGCAGTTCTTC. It yields the protein CASGRSGSIHAKQFF.

This clonotype was found many times. The chain employs TRBV28 and TRBJ2-7; TRBD1 matches 7 bases. With V trimmed by 6 bases and J by 1 base, 12 bases remained unmatched. The CDR3 is 16 amino acids. Per the germline V gene, CDR1 is MDHEN and CDR2 is SYDVKM. CDR3 DNA sequence: TGTGCCAGCAGACGAGGGACAGATCTGACGTCCTACGAGCAGTACTTC. It translates to CASRRGTDLTSYEQYF.

This clonotype appeared many times. The rearrangement uses TRBV7-2 and TRBJ1-5; D call uncertain. Germline V gene lookup returns CDR1 SGHTA and CDR2 FQGNSA. The CDR3 has 13 amino acids. Between the trimmed V and J ends, which lost 4 bases and 3 bases, there was a span of 7 bases. This CDR3 reads CASSSYVNQPQHF. Written as DNA, the CDR3 is TGTGCCAGCAGCTCCTATGTCAATCAGCCCCAGCATTTT.

This clonotype has more than one count but fewer than ten. V and J are TRBV11-3 and TRBJ2-2; 7 bases are a match to TRBD2. This CDR3 is 18 amino acids long. Germline values: CDR1 SGHNT, CDR2 YENEEA. The ends lost 1 base at V and 3 bases at J; junction bases unmatched: 11. CDR3 in amino acids: CASSLGFGGLGDTGELFF. DNA of the CDR3: TGTGCCAGCAGCTTAGGTTTCGGCGGACTAGGGGACACCGGGGAGCTGTTTTTT.

This clonotype was observed a handful of times. The chain links TRBV27 to TRBJ2-5; either TRBD1 or TRBD2 may supply D (5 bases each). The germline V gene has CDR1 MNHEY and CDR2 SMNVEV (reference sequence). This CDR3 spans 16 amino acids. V lost 2 bases and J 2 bases, leaving 15 bases between the germline ends. CDR3 loop: CASSLHEGRSQETQYF. The CDR3 DNA reads TGTGCCAGCAGTTTACATGAGGGGCGCAGTCAAGAGACCCAGTACTTC.

This clonotype was seen ten or more times. The chain uses TRBV5-1 and TRBJ2-1, with 9 bases identical to TRBD1. Germline V gene sequence: CDR1 SGHRS, CDR2 YFSETQ. The V and J ends lost 0 bases and 1 base, in that order; junction bases with no gene match: 2. The CDR3 contains 16 residues. Here the CDR3 DNA reads TGCGCCAGCAGCTTGGGGGGGACAGGGTCCTACAATGAGCAGTTCTTC. Its translation: CASSLGGTGSYNEQFF.

There are a few counts of this clonotype. This rearrangement joins TRBV9 to TRBJ1-1; 7 nucleotides agree with TRBD1. CDR1 is SGDLS, CDR2 YYNGEE, per germline. Trimming removed 0 bases from V and 4 bases from J; junction bases left unmatched: 6. This CDR3 is built from 15 residues. The CDR3 DNA is TGTGCCAGCAGCGTAGTGGGAGGGGGCGGCACTGAAGCTTTCTTT. Translation gives CASSVVGGGGTEAFF.

This clonotype was found a few times. A much bigger clone sits one base away, suggesting this may be a read error. This chain joins TRBV12-3 or TRBV12-4 and TRBJ2-3, with 8 nucleotides matching TRBD2. The J segment lost 8 bases and the V segment lost 8 bases, leaving 12 bases of the junction unmatched. The CDR3 totals 14 residues. CDR3 region: CASGYSGSMSTQYF. In nucleotides, the CDR3 is TGTGCCAGCGGTTACAGCGGGAGTATGAGTACGCAGTATTTT.

This sequence joins TRBV19 and TRBJ1-1; D is possibly TRBD1 (5 bases). The CDR3 has 12 residues. The germline V and J ends were trimmed by 8 bases and 3 bases, with 10 bases remaining between them. CDR1 is LNHDA and CDR2 is SQIVND in the germline V gene (reference sequence). CDR3 nucleotides: TGTGCCAGTGGAATGGGGGACACTGAAGCTTTCTTT. It translates to CASGMGDTEAFF.

The chain carries TRBV9 and TRBJ1-4; a weak D match, TRBD1 (5 bases). The CDR3 runs to 16 residues. V lost 0 bases to trimming and J lost 4 bases, with 13 bases between them. Per the germline V gene, CDR1 is SGDLS and CDR2 is YYNGEE. In nucleotides, the CDR3 is TGTGCCAGCAGCGTAGAAGGAGGGGAGATTAATGAAAAACTGTTTTTT. Its translation is CASSVEGGEINEKLFF.

A word on this clonotype: A read error may explain this, as a much larger clone is one base away. The chain employs TRBV10-3 and TRBJ2-2; D not certain. Germline V gene data show CDR1 as ENHRY and CDR2 as SYGVKD. V was trimmed by 4 bases and J by 5 bases, leaving 23 bases between them. The CDR3 covers 18 residues. The CDR3 sequence is CAISATGTHGSSTGELFF. DNA for the CDR3: TGTGCCATCAGTGCTACGGGCACACATGGGTCGTCAACCGGGGAGCTGTTTTTT.

This clonotype appeared many times. This chain uses TRBV11-2 with TRBJ2-7; 11 positions agree with TRBD2. Germline V gene lookup returns CDR1 SGHAT and CDR2 FQNNGV. V dropped 4 bases and J dropped 7; count of bases not matched to a gene: 12. The CDR3 has 16 amino acids. The CDR3: CASSWLPLAGVVEQYF. In DNA, the CDR3 is TGTGCCAGCAGCTGGCTTCCACTAGCGGGAGTGGTGGAGCAGTACTTC.

At least ten counts were recorded for this clonotype. The CDR3 DNA sequence: TGCGCCAGCAGCTTGGGGACGGTCTCTGGAAACACCATATATTTT. This codes for CASSLGTVSGNTIYF. This chain connects TRBV5-1 to TRBJ1-3; no reliable D call. The V gene's germline CDR1 is SGHRS and CDR2 YFSETQ. This CDR3 spans 15 amino acids. Trimming removed 0 bases at V and 0 bases at J, with 7 bases between.

The genes are TRBV7-2 and TRBJ2-7; TRBD2 might be the D (5 bases). Trimming stripped 5 bases from V and 4 bases from J, with 18 bases between. The germline V gene encodes CDR1 SGHTA and CDR2 FQGNSA. The CDR3 totals 15 residues. The CDR3 bases are TGTGCCAGCAGCCCCCATCCGGGAAGTGTATACGAGCAGTACTTC. Amino acid sequence: CASSPHPGSVYEQYF.

V and J are TRBV10-3 and TRBJ2-7; D is undetermined. Per germline, CDR1 ENHRY and CDR2 SYGVKD. The CDR3 totals 11 residues. The V end was cut by 5 bases, the J end by 6 bases, with 8 bases between. CDR3 amino acids: CAISPGLEQYF. The CDR3 region has the DNA TGTGCCATCAGTCCGGGCCTCGAGCAGTACTTC.

This clonotype was observed many times. The chain is built from TRBV29-1 and TRBJ2-7; 7 bases are shared with TRBD1. V was clipped by 0 bases and J by 5 bases; unmatched bases: 7. The germline gives CDR1 SQVTM, CDR2 ANQGSEA. This CDR3 is built from 14 residues. CDR3 in DNA: TGCAGCGTTGAAGAACAGGGGAATCGCCACGAGCAGTACTTC. Translating it yields CSVEEQGNRHEQYF.

At least ten counts were recorded for this clonotype. The V gene is TRBV18, the J gene TRBJ2-1; the match to TRBD2 covers 11 bases. CDR3 size: 13 residues. The ends lost 6 bases at V and 8 bases at J; junction bases unmatched: 3. Per germline, CDR1 KGHSH and CDR2 LQKENI. The chain's CDR3 is CASSKLAGDEQFF. The CDR3 DNA reads as TGTGCCAGCTCGAAACTAGCGGGAGATGAGCAGTTCTTC.